The rows below give T cell receptor beta chains drawn from one sample of a study of response to subunit inactivated influenza vaccine. TCRdb reprocessed the RT-PCR reads via MiXCR and lists one record per CDR3 protein. The data hold just over 300,000 distinct CDR3 sequences, with roughly 20% observed a single time. Material: PBMCs from blood, obtained approximately 22 months after vaccination. The receptors derive from a man between 45 and 75 years old who received an inactivated influenza vaccine. The CDR3 runs from the conserved cysteine through the conserved F or W. A D gene is named only where the DNA matches it firmly. The size entry is marked missing in some rows and otherwise reads once, few, many or a size class.

few,TRBJ2-2,.,TRBV25-1,TGTGCCAGCAGCGTGGGGCACTTCACCGGGGAGCTGTTTTTT,CASSVGHFTGELFF
.,TRBJ1-1,.,TRBV7-8,TGTGCCAGCACTTTGGGTACTGAAGCTTTCTTT,CASTLGTEAFF
few,TRBJ1-1,.,TRBV5-1,TGCGCCAGCAGCTTTACGCTAGGACACGGGGAGAACACTGAAGCTTTCTTT,CASSFTLGHGENTEAFF
few,TRBJ1-4,.,TRBV20-1,TGCAGTGCTAGTTCCGACAGTGTCGAAAAACTGTTTTTT,CSASSDSVEKLFF
.,TRBJ2-1,TRBD1,TRBV7-9,TGTGCCAGCAGTATCACTTCGGGACAGGGATCCAACAATGAGCAGTTCTTC,CASSITSGQGSNNEQFF
.,TRBJ2-1,.,TRBV4-2,TGTGCCAGCAGCCAACATTTTGACACTTACAATGAGCAGTTCTTC,CASSQHFDTYNEQFF
.,TRBJ1-5,.,TRBV20-1,TGCAGTGCTAGAGATTTGAGAACTCTGGGGGATCAGCCCCAGCATTTT,CSARDLRTLGDQPQHF
.,TRBJ2-1,.,TRBV4-3,TGCGCCAGCAGCCAAGATTGGTCCGTCTACAATGAGCAGTTCTTC,CASSQDWSVYNEQFF
few,TRBJ2-2,TRBD1,TRBV12-3/TRBV12-4,TGTGCCGTCCAACCCCGGGACAGGGCTTTGGGGGAGCTGTTTTTT,CAVQPRDRALGELFF
few,TRBJ2-7,.,TRBV24-1,TGTGCCACCAGTGACCCTTCTCCGGGACGGCAATACGAGCAGTACTTC,CATSDPSPGRQYEQYF
.,TRBJ2-2,TRBD2,TRBV7-9,TGTGCCAGCAGCGGCGGAGCTAGCGGGGGGACCGGGGAGCTGTTTTTT,CASSGGASGGTGELFF
many,TRBJ1-2,TRBD1,TRBV7-2,TGTGCCAGCAGCCAGACAGGGGGCGTATCTGGCTACACCTTC,CASSQTGGVSGYTF
few,TRBJ1-6,.,TRBV12-3/TRBV12-4,TGTGCCAGCAGTTTAGAACAGGCTAATTCACCCCTCCACTTT,CASSLEQANSPLHF
.,TRBJ1-2,.,TRBV20-1,TGCAGTGCTAGAGATACCGGGACACCCCGGCACTATGGCTACACCTTC,CSARDTGTPRHYGYTF
.,TRBJ1-3,.,TRBV3-1,TGTGCCAGCAGCCCTCCCGACACAGGAGGAAACACCATATATTTT,CASSPPDTGGNTIYF
.,TRBJ2-5,.,TRBV7-6,TGTGCCAGCAGACATCCTAGGGTAGCGAGTGAGACCCAGTACTTC,CASRHPRVASETQYF
.,TRBJ2-5,.,TRBV7-9,TGTGCCAGCAGCAACGGAGGAACCCAAGAGACCCAGTACTTC,CASSNGGTQETQYF
.,TRBJ2-2,TRBD2,TRBV29-1,TGCAGCGTAGATACTAGCGGGAACACCGGGGAGCTGTTTTTT,CSVDTSGNTGELFF
many,TRBJ1-2,.,TRBV6-5,TGTGCCAGCAGTTACTCAGTGGCGGGAAATGGCTACACCTTC,CASSYSVAGNGYTF
few,TRBJ1-1,TRBD1,TRBV14,TGTGCCAGCAGCCAAGATTCTCAACCGTGGGGGACAGGGGCTGAAGCTTTCTTT,CASSQDSQPWGTGAEAFF
.,TRBJ2-7,TRBD1,TRBV4-3,TGCGCCAGCAGCCAAGATAATAGAGGGACAGGGGGCTCCTACGAGCAGTACTTC,CASSQDNRGTGGSYEQYF
few,TRBJ1-3,.,TRBV5-1,TGCGCCAGCAGCTTGGCAGGGGCCGGGGACACCATATATTTT,CASSLAGAGDTIYF
few,TRBJ1-4,TRBD1,TRBV2,TGTGCCAGCAGGACTGACAGGGCAGGGGGTGAAAAACTGTTTTTT,CASRTDRAGGEKLFF
many,TRBJ1-5,.,TRBV6-2/TRBV6-3,TGTGCCAGCAGTTACCGGGACCGTACCTATAGCAATCAGCCCCAGCATTTT,CASSYRDRTYSNQPQHF
few,TRBJ2-1,.,TRBV15,TGTGCCACCAGCACCCGGGAGCGGTACAATGAGCAGTTCTTC,CATSTRERYNEQFF
.,TRBJ1-5,.,TRBV20-1,TGCAGTGTTGCAAGGAGGAGCAATCAGCCCCAGCATTTT,CSVARRSNQPQHF
few,TRBJ1-2,.,TRBV5-4,TGTGCCAGCAGCTTGGAACAGGCCCATGGCTACACCTTC,CASSLEQAHGYTF
.,TRBJ1-1,TRBD1,TRBV5-1,TGCGCCAGCAGCCTAGGGACAGGGGAGGTTTTGAGAGCTTTCTTT,CASSLGTGEVLRAFF
.,TRBJ2-1,TRBD2,TRBV24-1,TGTGCCACCAGTGATTCCCTAGCGGGAGGACACAATGAGCAGTTCTTC,CATSDSLAGGHNEQFF
few,TRBJ2-5,.,TRBV20-1,TGCAGTGCTCGGCGCCAGGCAGAGACCCAGTACTTC,CSARRQAETQYF
few,TRBJ1-2,.,TRBV12-3/TRBV12-4,TGTGCCAGCAGTTTTCTGGGCGGAGGTGGCTACACCTTC,CASSFLGGGGYTF
few,TRBJ1-6,.,TRBV7-3,TGTGCCAGCAGCTCCGGACAGTACAATTCACCCCTCCACTTT,CASSSGQYNSPLHF
few,TRBJ1-2,TRBD1,TRBV15,TGTGCCACCAGCACGACAGGGTTCTATGGCTACACCTTC,CATSTTGFYGYTF
.,TRBJ1-2,.,TRBV15,TGTGCCACCAGCAGAGTCCAGGCACGGGGGGCGCATAACTATGGCTACACCTTC,CATSRVQARGAHNYGYTF
many,TRBJ1-2,TRBD1,TRBV7-9,TGTGCCAGCAGCTTAGGAGGGAACAGGGGTACTGGCTACACCTTC,CASSLGGNRGTGYTF
few,TRBJ2-2,.,TRBV5-4,TGTGCCGGACAACAGGGTTTTACGACCGGGGAGCTGTTTTTT,CAGQQGFTTGELFF
.,TRBJ2-5,TRBD1,TRBV12-3/TRBV12-4,TGTGCCAGCAGTTTCCGACAGGGGGGAGAGACCCAGTACTTC,CASSFRQGGETQYF
few,TRBJ1-4,.,TRBV30,TGTGCCTGGAGTCCAGGTGCAATCCGTAATGAAAAACTGTTTTTT,CAWSPGAIRNEKLFF